Reported below is one T cell receptor beta chain. One end of the junction fails to match germline, which may point to a read error. The sample comes from a study of CD8+CD57+ T cells in acquired aplastic anemia. Overall study context: Across the sorted CD4+ and CD8+ cells, DNA amounts averaged about 3 ug.

This CDR3 has 16 amino acids. Germline-derived CDR1 and CDR2 are MNHEY and SVGAGI. All sequencing subjects had displayed CD8+CD57+ cell expansion on flow cytometry. All patients had severe acquired aplastic anemia. Genomic DNA, serving as template, underwent TCR beta VDJ and CDR3 profiling. TCRdb called the reads again in MiXCR, with one record for every CDR3 protein. In the table there are about 150,000 distinct CDR3 sequences, about 45% of which are singletons. This TCR was sampled from a human donor with aplastic anemia. This rearrangement joins TRBV6-5 to TRBJ1-4; 9 positions match TRBD1. Sequencing input: sorted CD4+, CD8+, or CD8+CD57+ T cells (not recorded which) from PBMCs. This CDR3 reads CASSSPGQGKNEKLVF. The CDR3 DNA reads TGTGCCAGCAGTTCTCCAGGACAGGGGAAGAATGAAAAACTGGTTTTT.